What follows describes a single TCR beta chain. Its antigen is not identified. J lost 3 bases, V lost 6 bases, and 8 bases had no gene match. This CDR3 region has 15 residues. CDR1 and CDR2 from the germline V gene are MNHNS and SASEGT. This record comes from a study of shared clonotypes between healthy human individuals. Study conclusions and caveats: Genetic and exposure-history diversity was limited by the small donor number.

CD45RO-negative cells were positively selected for CCR7, leaving out terminally differentiated effector memory CD45RA+ cells. Splitting of each subset's genomic DNA was done evenly across several immunoSEQ plates. In replicate PCRs of sorted subsets, about 200 ng DNA, roughly 31,000 T cell genomes, was used. Produced via immunoSEQ multiplex PCR; TCRdb's table is partial and in-frame only. The top ten clones hold 1.2% of a sample with 1.5 million to 2.5 million clones, about 95% of them seen once. The origin of this receptor is a man aged 18-30 years in good health. The rearrangement uses TRBV6-1 and TRBJ2-7; 10 positions agree with TRBD2. Material for sequencing was naive CD8+ T cells sorted from blood. CDR3 bases: TGTGCCAGCAGAGACCTAGCGGGGGCTGTCTACGAGCAGTACTTC. As protein: CASRDLAGAVYEQYF.